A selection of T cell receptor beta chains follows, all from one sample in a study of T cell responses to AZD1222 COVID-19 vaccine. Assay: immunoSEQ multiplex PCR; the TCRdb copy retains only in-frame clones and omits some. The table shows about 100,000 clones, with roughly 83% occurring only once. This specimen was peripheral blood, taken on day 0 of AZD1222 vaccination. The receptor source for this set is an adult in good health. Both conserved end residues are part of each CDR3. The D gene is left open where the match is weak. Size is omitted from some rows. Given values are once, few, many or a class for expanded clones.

CDR3 DNA: TGTGCCAGCAGCTTAAACGGACAGGGAGGGGACTATGGCTACACCTTC
CDR3 protein: CASSLNGQGGDYGYTF
J gene: TRBJ1-2
V gene: TRBV7-3
D gene: TRBD1
clone size: -

CDR3 DNA: TGTGCCAGTAGTATGGGGGACAGGCAGCCTGGAAACACCATATATTTT
CDR3 protein: CASSMGDRQPGNTIYF
J gene: TRBJ1-3
V gene: TRBV19
D gene: TRBD1
clone size: few

CDR3 DNA: TGTGCCAGCAGCTTAAGAGCATTCTCCTACAATGAGCAGTTCTTC
CDR3 protein: CASSLRAFSYNEQFF
J gene: TRBJ2-1
V gene: TRBV11-2
D gene: -
clone size: -

CDR3 DNA: TGTGCCAGCAGCTTAGAAATGGGTTGGGGAACCGGGGAGCTGTTTTTT
CDR3 protein: CASSLEMGWGTGELFF
J gene: TRBJ2-2
V gene: TRBV7-2
D gene: -
clone size: -

CDR3 DNA: TGTGCCAGCATGCGAGTCCAACATGGCTACACCTTC
CDR3 protein: CASMRVQHGYTF
J gene: TRBJ1-2
V gene: TRBV12-3/TRBV12-4
D gene: -
clone size: -

CDR3 DNA: TGTGCCATCAGGGGGAGTGGCACTGAAGCTTTCTTT
CDR3 protein: CAIRGSGTEAFF
J gene: TRBJ1-1
V gene: TRBV10-3
D gene: -
clone size: -

CDR3 DNA: TGTGCCAGCAGTCCTCCCCCTCAGGGGGTGAACACTGAAGCTTTCTTT
CDR3 protein: CASSPPPQGVNTEAFF
J gene: TRBJ1-1
V gene: TRBV28
D gene: TRBD1
clone size: -

CDR3 DNA: TGTGCCAGCAGCGGTAGCGAGACGCAGTATTTT
CDR3 protein: CASSGSETQYF
J gene: TRBJ2-3
V gene: TRBV9
D gene: -
clone size: -

CDR3 DNA: TGTGCCAGCAGCTCTCTCGGTAGAGCTTTCTTT
CDR3 protein: CASSSLGRAFF
J gene: TRBJ1-1
V gene: TRBV4-2
D gene: -
clone size: -

CDR3 DNA: TGTGCCAGCAGTCCCTATCAGAACACTGAAGCTTTCTTT
CDR3 protein: CASSPYQNTEAFF
J gene: TRBJ1-1
V gene: TRBV6-5
D gene: -
clone size: -

CDR3 DNA: TGCAGCGTTCCTGGACAGGGTGGCATCGATACGCAGTATTTT
CDR3 protein: CSVPGQGGIDTQYF
J gene: TRBJ2-3
V gene: TRBV29-1
D gene: TRBD1
clone size: -

CDR3 DNA: TGTGCCAGCAGTAAACGGACTAGCGGGGCGTACAATGAGCAGTTCTTC
CDR3 protein: CASSKRTSGAYNEQFF
J gene: TRBJ2-1
V gene: TRBV27
D gene: TRBD2
clone size: -

CDR3 DNA: TGTGCCAGCAGACTGTCGGGACAGGGCGGCTATGGCTACACCTTC
CDR3 protein: CASRLSGQGGYGYTF
J gene: TRBJ1-2
V gene: TRBV6-5
D gene: TRBD1
clone size: -

CDR3 DNA: TGTGCCAGCAGCTTTAGGCGCCGGGGCACCTCTAGCACAGATACGCAGTATTTT
CDR3 protein: CASSFRRRGTSSTDTQYF
J gene: TRBJ2-3
V gene: TRBV7-6
D gene: -
clone size: -

CDR3 DNA: TGTGCTAGTGCCCCCGGTGGGAACACTGAAGCTTTCTTT
CDR3 protein: CASAPGGNTEAFF
J gene: TRBJ1-1
V gene: TRBV12-5
D gene: -
clone size: -

CDR3 DNA: TGCAGCGGAGGGGGCAATGAGCAGTTCTTC
CDR3 protein: CSGGGNEQFF
J gene: TRBJ2-1
V gene: TRBV29-1
D gene: -
clone size: -

CDR3 DNA: TGTGCCAGCAGCCCTTGGGCTAGCGGGGACAAAAACATTCAGTACTTC
CDR3 protein: CASSPWASGDKNIQYF
J gene: TRBJ2-4
V gene: TRBV14
D gene: TRBD2
clone size: -

CDR3 DNA: TGTGCCAGCAGCGTAGACAACTTCCCGAACACTGAAGCTTTCTTT
CDR3 protein: CASSVDNFPNTEAFF
J gene: TRBJ1-1
V gene: TRBV9
D gene: -
clone size: -

CDR3 DNA: TGTGCCAGCAGCTTAGGATGGGTGGACGGGGAGCGGGGTAACAATGAGCAGTTCTTC
CDR3 protein: CASSLGWVDGERGNNEQFF
J gene: TRBJ2-1
V gene: TRBV13
D gene: TRBD2
clone size: -

CDR3 DNA: TGTGCCAGCAGCATTGAAGGGACCTCACCTCCAGCTTTCTTT
CDR3 protein: CASSIEGTSPPAFF
J gene: TRBJ1-1
V gene: TRBV9
D gene: -
clone size: -